The sequence of this T cell receptor (beta chain) was determined in a study of beta chain features in type 1 diabetes. Findings and limits, study-wide: When Type 1 diabetes patients were examined, their TCRB CDR3s proved moderately but significantly shorter in all four CD4+ subsets. High TCR expression in some cells could lead to their over-representation in cDNA sequencing.

Via CD45RO/CCR7/CD25/CD127/CD95/CD27, cells of the CD4+ naive, central memory, regulatory and stem cell-like memory subsets were sorted. Sort purity for all populations was recorded as exceeding 98%. As for this clone: Its antigen is as yet unknown.

With 5 bases clipped from V and 8 bases from J, the junction kept 2 bases outside the gene matches. This CDR3 region has 12 residues. In germline, CDR1 is SGHTA, CDR2 FQGNSA. The isolated RNA, all of it, was reverse transcribed, so expressed TCRB transcripts were what got sequenced. TCRdb's table, derived via immunoSEQ multiplex PCR, lists solely in-frame clones and lacks some. The sample includes about 360,000 clones, roughly 12% of them seen just once. The source is a young man in good health. Sequenced input: naive CD4+ T cells from blood. The J gene is TRBJ2-1, the V gene TRBV7-2; 8 positions match TRBD2. CDR3 protein: CASSRGGYEQFF. The CDR3 DNA follows: TGTGCCAGCAGCCGGGGGGGGTATGAGCAGTTCTTC.